This entry concerns a single TCR beta chain. Its antigen remains unidentified. CDR1 and CDR2 from the germline V gene are SGDLS and YYNGEE. The junction had 6 bases not matched to a gene; V was cut back by 3 bases and J by 2 bases. The CDR3 spans 15 residues. PCR was performed using 60 Vbeta and 13 Jbeta primers. Libraries were prepared by immunoSEQ multiplex PCR; TCRdb keeps only in-frame clonotypes and omits some of them. The table shows 180,000 or so clones, with approximately 67% occurring only once. The source of the sample is a study of cytomegalovirus exposure and HLA in healthy donors. Findings of the study overall: Equally common other TCR beta chains were less clonally expanded than HLA-associated ones, a later analysis found. The investigators catalogued some 150 TCR beta chains as cytomegalovirus-associated. Reports described diagnosis of cytomegalovirus status by the classifier as highly specific and sensitive. Later analysis suggested links between common viral pathogens and several top significant clusters.

This receptor was obtained from a man aged 35 to 55 in good health and CMV-seronegative. V and J are TRBV9 and TRBJ2-3; TRBD2 agrees at 7 bases. Material: PBMCs. The CDR3 sequence: CASSALGTNTDTQYF. CDR3 DNA: TGTGCCAGCAGCGCCCTCGGGACTAACACAGATACGCAGTATTTT. Supplemented by reference TRBV9 and TRBJ2-3, the full variable domain reads DSGVTQTPKHLITATGQRVTLRCSPRSGDLSVYWYQQSLDQGLQFLIQYYNGEERAKGNILERFSAQQFPDLHSELNLSSLELGDSALYFCASSALGTNTDTQYFGPGTRLTVL.